The 15 T cell receptor beta chains below were found in one sample sequenced in a study of technical replicates of blood from a few donors. Profiling relied on immunoSEQ multiplex PCR, and the TCRdb table lists in-frame clones only, not all of them. The table shows 75,000 to 100,000 clones, with approximately 95% occurring only once. Sequenced input: T cells isolated from PBMCs. The source is a human donor in good health.

V and J are TRBV7-9 and TRBJ1-2; D not resolved. In germline, CDR1 is SEHNR, CDR2 FQNEAQ (reference sequence). V lost 1 base and J lost 7, with 13 bases in between. The CDR3 is 14 residues long. CDR3 nucleotide sequence: TGTGCCAGCAGCTTAGATGCGTGGGCCTTTGGCTACACCTTC. Encoded protein: CASSLDAWAFGYTF.

The rearrangement links TRBV7-9 to TRBJ1-2; 12 nucleotides align to TRBD1. J was trimmed by 4 bases and V by 5 bases; bases with no gene match: 8. The CDR3 extends over 16 amino acids. CDR1 SEHNR and CDR2 FQNEAQ come from the germline V gene (reference sequence). CDR3 DNA: TGTGCCAGCAGCCCAACCGGGACAGGGGGCATCTATGGCTACACCTTC. Residues: CASSPTGTGGIYGYTF.

The chain joins TRBV30 to TRBJ1-6, with D unresolved. The germline CDR1 and CDR2 sequences are GTSNPN and SVGIG (reference sequence). This CDR3 contains 13 residues. V was shortened by 0 bases and J by 13 bases, with 13 bases between the two germline ends. This CDR3 reads CAWSVSASGPLHF. The CDR3 DNA follows: TGTGCCTGGAGTGTGTCAGCGAGTGGGCCCCTCCACTTT.

A single count supports this clone. The chain couples TRBV4-2 to TRBJ2-2; TRBD2 might be the D (5 bases). CDR3 length: 16 amino acids. Between the trimmed V and J ends, which lost 6 bases and 5 bases, there was a span of 19 bases. Germline V CDR1 and CDR2: LGHNA, YNFKEQ. The CDR3 spells CASSPSFAGLTGELFF. DNA for the CDR3: TGTGCCAGCAGTCCAAGTTTCGCGGGCCTTACCGGGGAGCTGTTTTTT.

This chain joins TRBV6-4 and TRBJ1-4, with TRBD1 matching over 7 bases. CDR3 length: 14 residues. Germline CDR1 MRHNA, CDR2 SNTAGT. V gave up 5 bases and J gave up 3 bases; unmatched junction bases: 3. The CDR3 DNA sequence: TGTGCCAGCAGTTCCGACAGGGCTAATGAAAAACTGTTTTTT. It specifies CASSSDRANEKLFF.

The chain joins TRBV2 to TRBJ2-1; 10 nucleotides line up with TRBD1. This CDR3 is 15 amino acids long. The trim removed 8 bases at V and 3 bases at J, leaving 7 bases unmatched. Looked up from germline, CDR1 is SNHLY and CDR2 is FYNNEI. The CDR3: CASGGDRGSYNEQFF. CDR3 bases: TGTGCCAGCGGGGGGGACAGGGGAAGCTACAATGAGCAGTTCTTC.

The chain links TRBV7-9 to TRBJ2-5, with TRBD2 matching 15 bases. Germline V CDR1 and CDR2: SEHNR, FQNEAQ (reference sequence). J gave up 4 bases and V 3 bases, and 6 bases lay outside the gene matches. The CDR3 has 17 amino acids. The CDR3 spells CASSLGTSGRTAETQYF. The CDR3 DNA reads as TGTGCCAGCAGCTTGGGGACTAGCGGGAGGACGGCAGAGACCCAGTACTTC.

The chain couples TRBV2 to TRBJ1-4, with 7 bases lining up with TRBD1. Germline loops: CDR1 SNHLY, CDR2 FYNNEI. V lost 4 bases and J lost 8; bases outside the gene matches: 7. CDR3 size: 14 residues. DNA for the CDR3: TGTGCCAGCAGTGTAGGGGGCGCGAGAGAAAAACTGTTTTTT. It specifies CASSVGGAREKLFF.

The chain employs TRBV6-1 and TRBJ1-1; D uncertain. V dropped 3 bases and J dropped 4 bases, with 9 bases sitting between them. The CDR3 contains 13 residues. The V gene's germline CDR1 is MNHNS and CDR2 SASEGT. CDR3 sequence (DNA): TGTGCCAGCAGTGACAGGTATGGCACTGAAGCTTTCTTT. Protein: CASSDRYGTEAFF.

The V gene is TRBV19, the J gene TRBJ2-5; a possible D gene is TRBD1 (6 bases). Deletions cut 2 bases from V and 0 bases from J, with 16 bases between. Germline lookup yields CDR1 LNHDA and CDR2 SQIVND (reference sequence). This CDR3 is built from 17 residues. For the CDR3, the DNA is TGTGCCAGTAGTATAATCTGGCAGGGGACGTACCAAGAGACCCAGTACTTC. It specifies CASSIIWQGTYQETQYF.

This rearrangement joins TRBV7-9 to TRBJ2-1; 8 bases align to TRBD2. Germline assignment: CDR1 SEHNR and CDR2 FQNEAQ (reference sequence). The CDR3 has 15 residues. The ends lost 4 bases at V and 7 bases at J; junction bases unmatched: 9. DNA of the CDR3: TGTGCCAGCAGCTCCAGCGGGGGCCCCGGTAATGAGCAGTTCTTC. Amino acids: CASSSSGGPGNEQFF.

The chain couples TRBV19 to TRBJ1-3, with D perhaps TRBD1 (5 bases). This CDR3 is 14 amino acids long. V lost 6 bases, J lost 2 bases, and 11 bases lay in between. From germline, CDR1 is LNHDA and CDR2 SQIVND (reference sequence). CDR3 DNA: TGTGCCAGTAGGCAATCAGGGACTGGAAACACCATATATTTT. Its protein is CASRQSGTGNTIYF.

This chain uses TRBV5-1 with TRBJ2-1; TRBD2 agrees at 10 bases. The CDR3 length is 17 residues. The V and J ends lost 2 bases and 7 bases, in that order; junction bases with no gene match: 12. Germline CDR1 is SGHRS and CDR2 is YFSETQ. The CDR3 here is CASSFFRTSSGGNEQFF. The CDR3 DNA reads TGCGCCAGCAGCTTCTTCCGCACCTCTAGCGGGGGTAATGAGCAGTTCTTC.

The rearrangement links TRBV5-4 to TRBJ2-1; tentatively, D is TRBD2 (6 bases). Germline CDR1 and CDR2: SGHNT and YYREEE (reference sequence). The CDR3 consists of 13 residues. The V end lost 9 bases, the J end lost 6 bases, and 16 bases lay between the germline ends. In nucleotides, the CDR3 is TGTGCCACCGAGGGGAGCGGGCGCAATGAGCAGTTCTTC. Its protein product is CATEGSGRNEQFF.

The gene calls are TRBV2 and TRBJ2-7; 7 bases are shared with TRBD1. CDR1 is SNHLY, CDR2 FYNNEI, per germline. The CDR3 totals 15 residues. The J segment lost 7 bases and the V segment lost 5 bases, leaving 14 bases of the junction unmatched. The CDR3 nucleotides read TGTGCCAGCAGTTTAACGACAGGGTTATCGGGAGAGCAGTACTTC. It codes for CASSLTTGLSGEQYF.